This T cell receptor beta chain was identified during a study of CD8+ T cells in alopecia areata. Study findings and constraints: Especially in alopecia totalis/universalis, lesional scalp showed greater clonality than normal scalp did.

cDNA reverse transcribed from extracted RNA served as the sequencing template. TCRdb's copy holds only in-frame clones and misses some; the assay was immunoSEQ multiplex PCR. The repertoire holds 95,000 to 110,000 clones, with around 60% as singletons. Sorting of CD4+ and CD8+ T cells was performed on PBMCs. With 0 bases removed from V and 9 bases from J, the gap between germline ends came to 12 bases. From germline, CDR1 is MNHNY and CDR2 SVGAGI (reference sequence). There are 14 residues in the CDR3. On this clone: As yet, its antigen is unknown.

This receptor was identified in a human donor in good health. Sequenced material: CD4+ T cells sorted from blood. The chain employs TRBV6-6 and TRBJ2-1; no clear D. The CDR3 protein is CASSYSVAEREQFF. For the CDR3, the DNA is TGTGCCAGCAGTTACTCGGTGGCAGAGCGTGAGCAGTTCTTC.